This section outlines one TCR beta chain sequence together with its context. The antigen remains unidentified. Treatment specified: oral pan-JAK inhibitor, 5-10 mg twice daily. RNA was extracted and reverse transcribed into cDNA as the sequencing template. This table comes from immunoSEQ multiplex PCR, and its TCRdb copy is limited to in-frame clones, with some not included. The sample yields 200,000 to 250,000 clones, around two fifths seen once. CDR3 length: 14 amino acids. Germline CDR1 is MNHNS and CDR2 is SASEGT. The V and J ends lost 4 bases and 4 bases, in that order; junction bases with no gene match: 6. The sample comes from a study of CD8+ T cells in alopecia areata. Across the whole study: Tofacitinib dosing lasted 6 to 18 months, which was then followed by 6 months off drug.

Findings and limits, study-wide: The study found that many expanded lesional clones persisted in scalp and blood during tofacitinib. For lesional scalp, especially alopecia totalis/universalis, clonality was higher than in normal scalp.

This chain uses TRBV6-1 with TRBJ1-2; 7 bases are shared with TRBD1. Sequences were derived from CD4+ T cells sorted from blood, sampled at roughly week 30, from a patient treated with tofacitinib. The sequence came from a human donor with alopecia areata. Here the CDR3 reads CASSVLGQPYGYTF. CDR3 sequence (DNA): TGTGCCAGCAGTGTGTTGGGACAGCCCTATGGCTACACCTTC.